Below, 18 T cell receptor beta chains from the same sample are listed, as sequenced in a study of control samples from healthy donors and cancer patients. Produced via immunoSEQ multiplex PCR; TCRdb's table is partial and in-frame only. The sample holds some 210,000 clones, about 90% seen once. What was sequenced was blood. These receptors originate from a man aged 25-45 years in good health.

This clone appeared once. The rearrangement joins TRBV24-1 to TRBJ2-1, with 9 positions matching TRBD1. CDR1 is KGHDR and CDR2 is SFDVKD in the germline V gene. CDR3 size: 16 residues. The V gene end was trimmed by 5 bases and the J gene end by 3 bases; junction bases not matched to a gene: 7. The CDR3 sequence: CATSAPGTGRYNEQFF. In nucleotides, the CDR3 is TGTGCCACCAGTGCCCCAGGGACAGGGCGCTACAATGAGCAGTTCTTC.

The chain carries TRBV5-1 and TRBJ1-1; tentatively, D is TRBD1 (6 bases). Germline loops: CDR1 SGHRS, CDR2 YFSETQ. This CDR3 has 17 residues. Deletions cut 2 bases from V and 0 bases from J, with 17 bases between. The DNA of the CDR3 is TGCGCCAGCAGCTTCCAAATACAGGGCCTGATGAACACTGAAGCTTTCTTT. Encoded protein: CASSFQIQGLMNTEAFF.

The rearrangement links TRBV29-1 to TRBJ2-2, with 9 bases aligning to TRBD1. The V gene's germline CDR1 is SQVTM and CDR2 ANQGSEA. Germline trimming cut 6 bases from V and 1 base from J; bases unmatched to any gene: 3. The CDR3 sequence is 14 residues long. CDR3 amino acids: CSVGTGMNTGELFF. CDR3 coding DNA: TGCAGCGTAGGGACAGGGATGAACACCGGGGAGCTGTTTTTT.

This chain joins TRBV7-9 and TRBJ1-6; 9 nucleotides match TRBD1. CDR3 size: 15 residues. Germline assignment: CDR1 SEHNR and CDR2 FQNEAQ (reference sequence). V dropped 4 bases and J dropped 9; count of bases not matched to a gene: 7. CDR3 in amino acids: CASSYTGGGGSPLHF. The CDR3 nucleotides are TGTGCCAGCAGCTACACAGGGGGCGGCGGTTCACCCCTCCACTTT.

V gene TRBV5-1 combines with J gene TRBJ1-1; D is unresolved. From germline, CDR1 is SGHRS and CDR2 YFSETQ. V was trimmed by 2 bases and J by 1 base, leaving 9 bases between them. The length of the CDR3 is 14 residues. The CDR3, as DNA: TGCGCCAGCAGCTTTGACGGGGAGAACACTGAAGCTTTCTTT. It codes for CASSFDGENTEAFF. Filled out from reference TRBV5-1 and TRBJ1-1, the complete variable domain reads KAGVTQTPRYLIKTRGQQVTLSCSPISGHRSVSWYQQTPGQGLQFLFEYFSETQRNKGNFPGRFSGRQFSNSRSEMNVSTLELGDSALYLCASSFDGENTEAFFGQGTRLTVV.

The chain combines TRBV18 with TRBJ1-2; D gene unclear. The germline gives CDR1 KGHSH, CDR2 LQKENI. V was shortened by 4 bases and J by 7 bases, with 10 bases between the two germline ends. This CDR3 region has 12 residues. The CDR3 here is CASSLTVIGYTF. The CDR3 nucleotides are TGTGCCAGCTCACTTACAGTTATTGGCTACACCTTC.

A few counts support this clone. The V gene is TRBV18, the J gene TRBJ2-4; TRBD1 agrees at 7 bases. The CDR3 loop spans 13 amino acids. V lost 9 bases, J lost 4 bases, and 6 bases stayed unmatched. Germline CDR1 and CDR2: KGHSH and LQKENI. The DNA of the CDR3 is TGTGCCAGGCCCGGGACAGATAAAAACATTCAGTACTTC. Amino acid sequence: CARPGTDKNIQYF.

This chain connects TRBV7-2 to TRBJ2-5; D unresolved. V lost 2 bases to trimming and J lost 1 base, with 11 bases between them. The CDR3 has 15 residues. Germline CDR1 is SGHTA and CDR2 is FQGNSA. CDR3 nucleotide sequence: TGTGCCAGCAGCTTATTTGGACGGAGCCAAGAGACCCAGTACTTC. The encoded protein is CASSLFGRSQETQYF. Variable domain in full (rest from reference TRBV7-2 and TRBJ2-5): GAGVSQSPSNKVTEKGKDVELRCDPISGHTALYWYRQSLGQGLEFLIYFQGNSAPDKSGLPSDRFSAERTGGSVSTLTIQRTQQEDSAVYLCASSLFGRSQETQYFGPGTRLLVL.

The chain employs TRBV16 and TRBJ1-2, with D maybe TRBD1 (6 bases). Germline CDR1 and CDR2: KGHSY and FQNENV. This CDR3 contains 14 residues. With 4 bases removed from V and 3 bases from J, the gap between germline ends came to 12 bases. This CDR3 reads CASSPETGYYGYTF. CDR3 in DNA: TGTGCCAGCAGCCCCGAGACAGGATACTATGGCTACACCTTC.

The chain combines TRBV21-1 with TRBJ2-1; the D call TRBD2 from the table was never checked on the DNA. TRBV21-1 is an annotated pseudogene. The CDR3 spans 16 residues. CDR3 loop: CASSIQTSGGADEQFF. The CDR3 nucleotides read TGTGCCAGCAGTATCCAGACTAGCGGGGGGGCCGATGAGCAGTTCTTC.

This chain uses TRBV11-2 with TRBJ2-1, with a tentative D call TRBD1 (5 bases). CDR3 size: 18 residues. Germline CDR1 SGHAT, CDR2 FQNNGV. Trimming removed 5 bases at V and 1 base at J, with 21 bases between. The DNA of the CDR3 is TGTGCCAGCAGCCCAAACTACCCCAGGGTGGGGTCCTACAATGAGCAGTTCTTC. Translated: CASSPNYPRVGSYNEQFF.

This clone has just one count. The V call is TRBV2, the J call TRBJ2-1; no definite D call. Trimming pared 4 bases from V and 3 bases from J, leaving 10 bases between. The CDR3 extends over 14 amino acids. The germline CDR1 and CDR2 sequences are SNHLY and FYNNEI. The CDR3 is CASSVVSIYNEQFF. The CDR3, as DNA: TGTGCCAGCAGTGTAGTCAGCATCTACAATGAGCAGTTCTTC.

This clone was recorded once. This chain uses TRBV6-2 or TRBV6-3 with TRBJ2-7; TRBD1 agrees at 10 bases. There are 15 residues in the CDR3. Germline CDR1 and CDR2: MNHEY and SVGEGT. After removal of 2 bases from V and 2 bases from J, the junction contained 3 bases not matched to a gene. The CDR3 is CASSYIGQGAYEQYF. The CDR3, as DNA: TGTGCCAGCAGTTACATAGGACAGGGGGCCTACGAGCAGTACTTC.

This chain joins TRBV30 and TRBJ1-3, with 7 bases fitting TRBD1. CDR1 and CDR2 (germline): GTSNPN, SVGIG (reference sequence). V was clipped by 5 bases and J by 3 bases; unmatched bases: 4. The CDR3 spans 13 residues. The CDR3 region is CAWQGGIGNTIYF. CDR3 coding DNA: TGTGCCTGGCAGGGGGGAATTGGAAACACCATATATTTT.

The gene calls are TRBV5-3 and TRBJ1-6, with a weak D call TRBD1 (6 bases). TRBV5-3 is labeled an ORF, and its function is uncertain. The CDR3 covers 17 residues. V was cut by 4 bases and J by 4 bases, with 18 bases left in between. CDR3 residues: CARSPKGGRPYNSPLHF. The CDR3 nucleotides read TGTGCCAGAAGCCCTAAGGGGGGCAGGCCTTATAATTCACCCCTCCACTTT.

The V call is TRBV19, the J call TRBJ1-6, with D possibly matching TRBD1 (6 bases). V gave up 5 bases and J gave up 11 bases, with 19 bases separating them. CDR3 size: 15 residues. In germline, CDR1 is LNHDA, CDR2 SQIVND (reference sequence). In nucleotides, the CDR3 is TGTGCCAGTAGTGCGATCCGGGACAAAAACCCACCCCTCCACTTT. This sequence encodes CASSAIRDKNPPLHF.

The CDR3: CASSAGGGFTEAFF. The CDR3 DNA follows: TGTGCCAGTAGTGCCGGAGGGGGCTTCACTGAAGCTTTCTTT. The V and J genes are TRBV19 and TRBJ1-1; 7 positions agree with TRBD1. Germline V gene data show CDR1 as LNHDA and CDR2 as SQIVND (reference sequence). V shed 5 bases, J shed 4 bases, and the junction held 7 bases outside the gene matches. CDR3 length: 14 amino acids.

This chain uses TRBV5-4 with TRBJ2-7, with 9 nucleotides matching TRBD1. Trimming cost V 4 bases and J 6 bases; bases outside gene matches: 8. The CDR3 has 14 amino acids. Germline CDR1 SGHNT, CDR2 YYREEE (reference sequence). This chain's CDR3 is CASSQRDRVGEQYF. In DNA, the CDR3 is TGTGCCAGCAGCCAGAGGGACAGGGTAGGCGAGCAGTACTTC.